The sequence of this T cell receptor beta chain was determined in a study of blood T cells in healthy people across ages (dated by TCRdb to between 2014 and 2016). Broadly, across the study: In model experiments, template switching captured roughly one uniquely barcoded TCR beta cDNA molecule for every two T cells. Using deep sequencing normalized with unique cDNA molecular identifiers, the study measured how TCR beta repertoire diversity changes with age. The donors were divided into four age groups: young (average about 16 years), middle-aged (under 40), aged (under 70) and long-lived (roughly 86). To avoid experimental bias, donors of different ages were spread randomly across the sequencing lanes. The study analyzed two additional independent replicas of 1 million unique cDNA reads from the same blood draw for two donors, one aged 18 to 29 and one aged 80 or older.

This clonotype was observed at least ten times. No antigen is known for it. No base quality values were provided; no much bigger clone lies one nucleotide off. The donors were some 36 Caucasian individuals from Russia, aged 6 to 90 years, who were systemically healthy. Approximately 9 milliliters of peripheral blood were collected from each donor into EDTA-treated Vacutainer tubes. PBMCs were isolated by Ficoll-Paque density-gradient centrifugation, with at least 7 million obtained per sample. Total RNA, at least 5.5 micrograms per sample, was extracted from PBMCs with Trizol reagent. Naive CD45RAhigh/CD27high T cell percentages were measured by flow cytometry on a PBMC aliquot from every donor. Its CDR3 holds 20 amino acids, cysteine through phenylalanine. CDR3 DNA only is kept here, 60 bases in frame from base 1. For CDR1 and CDR2, the germline V gene (reference sequence) lists LNHNV and YYDKDF. V sheds 0 bases and J sheds 0 bases, leaving 20 bases between their ends.

Study-level results and caveats: A strong correlation was found between observed TCR beta diversity and the percentage of naive T cells measured by flow cytometry. Total diversity estimates from one million sequenced T cells were considered lower bounds and underestimates. Observed TCR beta diversity per million T cells fell roughly linearly with age, and a significant reduction was already apparent by age roughly 40. Since profiling was done on bulk unsorted PBMCs, naive and antigen-experienced compartments could not be conclusively compared. Donor CMV infection status was unknown, potentially confounding age-related changes in expanded clonotypes. Compared with the aged group, the long-lived group had more naive CD4+ T cells, fewer expanded clones and increased TCR diversity, suggesting age selection.

The library was generated by 5' RACE. Sequencing took place on an Illumina HiSeq 2500. The second PCR ran for roughly 6 to 11 cycles and used a J-beta primer mix along with a sample-barcoded 5' primer. A template-switch 5' adaptor carrying 12 random nucleotides introduced a unique molecular identifier onto each TCR beta cDNA molecule. At least 2.5 million CDR3-containing paired-end reads were obtained from each sample. The Mint cDNA synthesis kit, primed by a TRBC-specific oligonucleotide, was used to synthesize first-strand cDNA from all RNA. Following uracil-DNA glycosylase treatment, all cDNA underwent a first 18-cycle PCR with the universal primers M1SS and BC2_uni_R. Per the original workflow: For normalization, 1 million high-quality reads, each with a distinct molecular identifier, were randomly selected from each sample. Instead of being binned into consensus sequences, reads that shared molecular identifiers were thrown out. MiTCR, run with a Q25 quality threshold and the strictest error-elimination algorithm, handled CDR3 identification, clonotype clustering and error correction. A nonparametric unseen species model with Euler transformation was used to estimate lower-bound total TCR beta diversity. TCRdb reprocessing: public reads trimmed at Q25 with fastp, clones called with MiXCR, in-frame beta chains kept. Identical CDR3 protein sequences are pooled into one entry, listed with their most common genes and DNA. The V and J calls shown here were made by TCRdb, not taken from the authors' results. The sample contains hundreds of thousands of distinct CDR3 sequences, about a third of them found a single time. The ten largest make up 15% to 19% of the sample.

Source material: blood. The rearrangement joined TRBV15 to TRBJ1-4, with the D gene uncertain. The sequence was obtained from a woman of 80 years or more in good health. Donor details come from another sample of the same person, matched by shared clones. The CDR3 here reads CATSRDDFLALKPTNEKLFF. DNA sequence: TGTGCCACCAGCAGAGATGATTTTCTGGCGCTAAAGCCAACTAATGAAAAACTGTTTTTT.